The clone carrying this TCR beta chain was recorded once. The antigen is unknown. The data originate from a study of cytomegalovirus exposure and HLA in healthy donors. The PCR made use of 60 Vbeta and 13 Jbeta primers. Authors' methods: Later, roughly 80 million unique TCR beta chains were counted in an analysis, and some 10 million of them were shared. TCRdb keeps only in-frame clones here, not all; method: immunoSEQ multiplex PCR. The V and J calls and clone size come from that table; D and trimming were worked out from the DNA. The sample shows some 170,000 clones, 82% of them seen only once. Study results and caveats: When the data were analyzed later, several of the most significant clusters appeared to be linked to common viral pathogens. Most sequenced TCRs were rare (though some public TCRs occurred in many donors).

The donors (healthy individuals) were bone marrow donors. The CDR3 totals 11 residues. Germline V gives CDR1 ENHRY, CDR2 SYGVKD. The V end lost 2 bases, the J end lost 10 bases, and 6 bases lay between the germline ends. Sequencing was done on a sample of PBMCs. This clonotype originated in a girl aged 5-17 years in good health and CMV-seropositive. The genes are TRBV10-3 and TRBJ2-1; D gene ambiguous. CDR3 DNA sequence: TGTGCCATCAGTGAGGCGCGGGAGCAGTTCTTC. Translated, it gives CAISEAREQFF.